Listed here are 20 T cell receptor beta chains from one sample, sequenced in a study of cytomegalovirus exposure and HLA in healthy donors. Researchers ran the PCR with 60 Vbeta and 13 Jbeta primers. The assay was immunoSEQ multiplex PCR, and TCRdb's table has in-frame clones only and misses some. The repertoire table contains tens of thousands of clones. Input material: PBMCs. All receptors come from a female donor in good health and CMV-seropositive.

The V gene is TRBV11-2, the J gene TRBJ2-7, with TRBD1 matching 8 bases. There are 15 residues in the CDR3. Germline V CDR1 and CDR2: SGHAT, FQNNGV. J was trimmed by 4 bases and V by 0 bases; bases with no gene match: 5. The CDR3 protein is CASSLETGVPYEQYF. The CDR3 coding sequence is TGTGCCAGCAGCTTAGAGACAGGGGTCCCATACGAGCAGTACTTC.

This rearrangement joins TRBV2 to TRBJ2-7; TRBD2 agrees at 7 bases. V shed 4 bases and J 6 bases; nucleotides not matched to a gene: 6. From germline, CDR1 is SNHLY and CDR2 FYNNEI. The length of the CDR3 is 13 residues. CDR3 sequence reads: CASSVGQRGEQYF. Written as DNA, the CDR3 is TGTGCCAGCAGTGTAGGCCAGCGGGGCGAGCAGTACTTC.

The rearrangement uses TRBV7-8 and TRBJ2-5; TRBD2 matches at 8 bases. CDR3 length equals 16 residues. CDR1 and CDR2 from the germline V gene are SGHVS and FQNEAQ. Trimming at V came to 1 base and at J to 5 bases, leaving 9 bases not matched to a gene. The CDR3: CASSLGSGGRGETQYF. The CDR3 DNA is TGTGCCAGCAGCTTAGGGAGCGGGGGAAGGGGGGAGACCCAGTACTTC.

The chain employs TRBV7-6 and TRBJ2-1; D possibly corresponds to TRBD1 (6 bases). CDR1 is SGHVS and CDR2 is FNYEAQ in the germline V gene. V was clipped by 2 bases and J by 9 bases, with 14 bases between them. The CDR3 sequence is 14 residues long. The CDR3 DNA reads TGTGCCAGCAGCTTACGGCAGGGGTTAGGTGAGCAGTTCTTC. Translation: CASSLRQGLGEQFF.

The chain carries TRBV5-1 and TRBJ2-3, with 7 bases aligning to TRBD2. The ends lost 0 bases at V and 1 base at J; junction bases unmatched: 8. CDR3 length: 17 residues. The germline CDR1 and CDR2 sequences are SGHRS and YFSETQ. In nucleotides, the CDR3 is TGCGCCAGCAGCTTGGGCTGGGGAGCGGGGCGCACAGATACGCAGTATTTT. Encoded protein: CASSLGWGAGRTDTQYF.

This sequence joins TRBV11-2 and TRBJ2-2; TRBD2 is a possible D gene (6 bases). The V end lost 6 bases, the J end lost 5 bases, and 22 bases lay between the germline ends. Germline CDR1 and CDR2: SGHAT and FQNNGV. The CDR3 contains 17 residues. CDR3 sequence: CASRTQEGTHWTGELFF. In nucleotides, the CDR3 is TGTGCCAGCAGAACACAGGAGGGGACCCATTGGACCGGGGAGCTGTTTTTT. Full variable domain (outside the CDR3, taken from reference TRBV11-2 and TRBJ2-2): EAGVAQSPRYKIIEKRQSVAFWCNPISGHATLYWYQQILGQGPKLLIQFQNNGVVDDSQLPKDRFSAERLKGVDSTLKIQPAKLEDSAVYLCASRTQEGTHWTGELFFGEGSRLTVL.

This chain connects TRBV18 to TRBJ1-2, with D perhaps matching TRBD1 (5 bases). The V gene lost 6 bases and the J gene lost 6 bases, with 14 bases spanning the gap. The CDR3 length is 13 residues. Germline CDR1 is KGHSH and CDR2 is LQKENI. The chain's CDR3 is CASSPKGIHGYTF. The CDR3 nucleotides read TGTGCCAGCTCCCCGAAGGGGATTCATGGCTACACCTTC.

This chain connects TRBV2 to TRBJ2-1; TRBD2 matches at 13 bases. CDR3 length equals 14 residues. The trim removed 9 bases at V and 9 bases at J, leaving 8 bases unmatched. In germline, CDR1 is SNHLY, CDR2 FYNNEI. The CDR3 DNA reads as TGTGCCAGTCAAACTAGCGGGGGGGTAGGTGAGCAGTTCTTC. Encoded protein: CASQTSGGVGEQFF.

V gene TRBV29-1 combines with J gene TRBJ1-5, with D uncertain. Trimming took 4 bases from V and 6 from J, leaving 10 bases between them. Germline V gene lookup returns CDR1 SQVTM and CDR2 ANQGSEA. The CDR3 is 12 amino acids. CDR3 sequence (DNA): TGCAGCGTTGCCGGTTCGGGTCAGCCCCAGCATTTT. It encodes CSVAGSGQPQHF.

The chain has TRBV27 and TRBJ2-7; TRBD1 might be the D (5 bases). The germline V and J ends were trimmed by 0 bases and 3 bases, with 12 bases remaining between them. Germline V gene lookup returns CDR1 MNHEY and CDR2 SMNVEV (reference sequence). The CDR3 spans 15 residues. The CDR3 DNA is TGTGCCAGCAGTTTATCGGGGCAGCGAGACTACGAGCAGTACTTC. Protein product: CASSLSGQRDYEQYF.

The chain joins TRBV18 to TRBJ2-2; possible D gene TRBD2, 6 bases. Germline-derived CDR1 and CDR2 are KGHSH and LQKENI. Trimming removed 3 bases from V and 4 bases from J, with 6 bases in between. The CDR3 contains 13 residues. CDR3 bases: TGTGCCAGCTCACCGGGACTCACCGGGGAGCTGTTTTTT. It specifies CASSPGLTGELFF.

The rearrangement links TRBV4-1 to TRBJ2-7; D gene ambiguous. The V gene lost 4 bases and the J gene lost 2 bases, with 9 bases spanning the gap. Per germline, CDR1 MGHRA and CDR2 YSYEKL. The CDR3 spans 13 residues. DNA of the CDR3: TGCGCCAGCAGCCCGGTTAGTACCTACGAGCAGTACTTC. It codes for CASSPVSTYEQYF.

As concerns this clone: The junction departs from the called germline gene at one end, perhaps through a read error. The CDR3 DNA reads as TGCGCACGGGCTAGCGGGCAGACCTACGAGCAGTACTTC. Amino acids: CARASGQTYEQYF. This chain connects TRBV6-5 to TRBJ2-7; 8 bases line up with TRBD2. This CDR3 region has 13 residues. Looked up from germline, CDR1 is MNHEY and CDR2 is SVGAGI.

V gene TRBV14 combines with J gene TRBJ1-1, with no clear D. The V end lost 4 bases, the J end lost 5 bases, and 11 bases lay between the germline ends. Germline-derived CDR1 and CDR2 are SGHDN and FVKESK. This CDR3 region has 13 residues. CDR3 protein: CASSRRGRTEAFF. CDR3 in DNA: TGTGCCAGCAGCCGAAGAGGAAGGACTGAAGCTTTCTTT.

This chain joins TRBV18 and TRBJ1-5, with D unclear. Trimming stripped 2 bases from V and 13 bases from J, with 12 bases between. The germline gives CDR1 KGHSH, CDR2 LQKENI. CDR3 length equals 12 residues. In DNA, the CDR3 is TGTGCCAGCTCACCAGGAGGGTGGGAACAGCATTTT. Protein product: CASSPGGWEQHF.

The rearrangement uses TRBV29-1 and TRBJ2-2; a possible D gene is TRBD1 (6 bases). This CDR3 comprises 15 residues. CDR1 SQVTM and CDR2 ANQGSEA come from the germline V gene. V gave up 5 bases and J gave up 0 bases, with 13 bases separating them. This CDR3 is CSVRPTGSNTGELFF. The CDR3 DNA follows: TGCAGCGTTCGTCCTACAGGGTCGAACACCGGGGAGCTGTTTTTT.

The chain joins TRBV7-9 to TRBJ1-3; D remains unclear. The CDR3 runs to 14 residues. Germline V lookup: CDR1 SEHNR, CDR2 FQNEAQ (reference sequence). The V end lost 2 bases, the J end lost 2 bases, and 7 bases lay between the germline ends. The CDR3 DNA is TGTGCCAGCAGCTTATTGGGCGCTGGAAACACCATATATTTT. Translated, it gives CASSLLGAGNTIYF. The entire variable domain, with the rest obtained from reference TRBV7-9 and TRBJ1-3, is as follows: DTGVSQNPRHKITKRGQNVTFRCDPISEHNRLYWYRQTLGQGPEFLTYFQNEAQLEKSRLLSDRFSAERPKGSFSTLEIQRTEQGDSAMYLCASSLLGAGNTIYFGEGSWLTVV.

This chain links TRBV6-5 with TRBJ2-1; D perhaps matches TRBD2 (5 bases). Germline V gene lookup returns CDR1 MNHEY and CDR2 SVGAGI. V lost 2 bases and J lost 3, with 8 bases in between. The CDR3 is 14 amino acids. CDR3 DNA sequence: TGTGCCAGCAGTTACGAGGGAATCTACAATGAGCAGTTCTTC. This encodes CASSYEGIYNEQFF.

The rearrangement joins TRBV4-2 to TRBJ2-3; TRBD2 agrees at 8 bases. Germline V gene sequence: CDR1 LGHNA, CDR2 YNFKEQ. The CDR3 spans 16 residues. After removal of 4 bases from V and 4 bases from J, the junction contained 10 bases not matched to a gene. The CDR3: CASSPRSGTRADTQYF. The DNA of the CDR3 is TGTGCCAGCAGCCCACGGTCGGGGACTAGGGCAGATACGCAGTATTTT.

The chain joins TRBV19 to TRBJ2-3; 8 bases map to TRBD2. CDR3 size: 17 residues. Germline loops: CDR1 LNHDA, CDR2 SQIVND (reference sequence). Trimming took 5 bases from V and 2 from J; bases not matched to a gene: 12. The DNA of the CDR3 is TGTGCCAGTAGTTCCGTTATTATAGCGGGGACCACAGATACGCAGTATTTT. This codes for CASSSVIIAGTTDTQYF. The variable domain in full, completed from reference TRBV19 and TRBJ2-3, reads DGGITQSPKYLFRKEGQNVTLSCEQNLNHDAMYWYRQDPGQGLRLIYYSQIVNDFQKGDIAEGYSVSREKKESFPLTVTSAQKNPTAFYLCASSSVIIAGTTDTQYFGPGTRLTVL.